These 15 T cell receptor beta chains share one sample of origin, sequenced in a study of T cells in Graves' hyperthyroidism and ophthalmopathy. Using RNA transcripts as the source, TCR beta CDR3 regions were amplified. HTBI primers drove first-round RT-PCR of the TCR CDR3. TCRdb processed the multiplex PCR reads anew with MiXCR; each CDR3 protein has one entry. The data contain under 450,000 distinct CDR3 sequences, 15% to 19% of them singletons. The sequencing input was blood. The receptor set was obtained from a woman aged 18-29 years with Graves' hyperthyroidism.

The chain has TRBV6-5 and TRBJ1-4, with 7 bases matching TRBD1. V was pared by 0 bases and J by 12 bases, with 10 bases of the junction left unmatched. The CDR3 consists of 15 residues. Looked up from germline, CDR1 is MNHEY and CDR2 is SVGAGI. The CDR3 nucleotides read TGTGCCAGCAGTTACTCGGGACAGACCAATCTGGAACTGTTTTTT. Translated, it gives CASSYSGQTNLELFF.

This clonotype showed up just a few times. The rearrangement uses TRBV24-1 and TRBJ2-5; 8 bases match TRBD2. Germline V lookup: CDR1 KGHDR, CDR2 SFDVKD. The V segment lost 1 base and the J segment 5 bases; nucleotides outside the gene matches: 14. The CDR3 has 18 amino acids. CDR3 loop: CATSDLGAGTSLIETQYF. The CDR3 nucleotides read TGTGCCACCAGTGATTTAGGGGCCGGGACTAGTCTTATCGAGACCCAGTACTTC.

In this sample, this clonotype turned up many times. V and J are TRBV7-9 and TRBJ2-5; D unresolved. Looked up from germline, CDR1 is SEHNR and CDR2 is FQNEAQ (reference sequence). Trimming removed 1 base from V and 7 bases from J, with 4 bases in between. This CDR3 is built from 11 residues. CDR3 in amino acids: CASSLGRTQYF. CDR3 sequence (DNA): TGTGCCAGCAGCTTAGGACGGACCCAGTACTTC.

This rearrangement joins TRBV3-1 to TRBJ2-2; the match to TRBD2 covers 8 bases. The CDR3 totals 15 residues. Germline CDR1 is LGHDT and CDR2 is YNNKEL (reference sequence). Trimming at V came to 5 bases and at J to 6 bases, leaving 8 bases not matched to a gene. The CDR3 coding sequence is TGTGCCAGCAGCGAACAACTAGCGGCGGCCGGGGAGCTGTTTTTT. Translated, it gives CASSEQLAAAGELFF. Full variable domain (missing parts from reference TRBV3-1 and TRBJ2-2): DTAVSQTPKYLVTQMGNDKSIKCEQNLGHDTMYWYKQDSKKFLKIMFSYNNKELIINETVPNRFSPKSPDKAHLNLHINSLELGDSAVYFCASSEQLAAAGELFFGEGSRLTVL.

This clonotype was observed at least ten times. The V and J genes are TRBV3-1 and TRBJ1-1; 7 bases align to TRBD1. Per the germline V gene, CDR1 is LGHDT and CDR2 is YNNKEL (reference sequence). Germline trimming cut 4 bases from V and 7 bases from J; bases unmatched to any gene: 3. The CDR3 contains 12 residues. Here the CDR3 DNA reads TGTGCCAGCAGCCCAGGGGGAGTTGAAGCTTTCTTT. Translation gives CASSPGGVEAFF.

The chain joins TRBV19 to TRBJ2-2; the D is unclear. V was cut by 7 bases and J by 2 bases, with 14 bases left in between. The CDR3 runs 15 residues. CDR1 is LNHDA, CDR2 SQIVND, per germline (reference sequence). For the CDR3, the DNA is TGTGCCAGTAACAGACTCTCTCCCAACACCGGGGAGCTGTTTTTT. This codes for CASNRLSPNTGELFF.

This clonotype showed up many times. The V and J genes are TRBV6-2 or TRBV6-3 and TRBJ1-1, with D hard to call. The CDR3 is 13 residues long. Germline-derived CDR1 and CDR2 are MNHEY and SVGEGT. Trimming stripped 3 bases from V and 6 bases from J, with 11 bases between. CDR3 residues: CASSYGPAAEAFF. The CDR3 nucleotides are TGTGCCAGCAGTTATGGGCCGGCCGCTGAAGCTTTCTTT.

In this sample, this clonotype turned up many times. This CDR3 is CSARFPGGQETQYF. The DNA of the CDR3 is TGCAGTGCTAGATTTCCGGGGGGGCAAGAGACCCAGTACTTC. The V gene is TRBV20-1, the J gene TRBJ2-5, with 8 bases identical to TRBD2. Germline CDR1 and CDR2: DFQATT and SNEGSKA (reference sequence). The CDR3 loop spans 14 amino acids. V gave up 2 bases and J gave up 2 bases; unmatched junction bases: 4.

The chain recombines TRBV7-2 with TRBJ1-2; TRBD1 is a possible D gene (6 bases). CDR1 is SGHTA and CDR2 is FQGNSA in the germline V gene. V gave up 5 bases and J gave up 5 bases, with 18 bases separating them. The CDR3 is 15 residues long. The CDR3 coding sequence is TGTGCCAGCAGCCCCGGGGGACACGCTTTATATGGCTACACCTTC. Translating gives CASSPGGHALYGYTF.

A few counts support this clonotype. The chain uses TRBV9 and TRBJ2-1, with TRBD2 identical over 9 bases. CDR3 length: 17 amino acids. V shed 3 bases, J shed 6 bases, and the junction held 13 bases outside the gene matches. Germline-derived CDR1 and CDR2 are SGDLS and YYNGEE. For the CDR3, the DNA is TGTGCCAGCAGCGCGAGGGGGAGGCTAGCGGGAACCAATGAGCAGTTCTTC. It translates to CASSARGRLAGTNEQFF.

V gene TRBV19 combines with J gene TRBJ1-2; possible D gene TRBD1, 5 bases. The CDR3 length is 14 residues. Germline assignment: CDR1 LNHDA and CDR2 SQIVND (reference sequence). V lost 5 bases, J lost 4 bases, and 14 bases lay in between. CDR3 DNA sequence: TGTGCCAGTAGTCAGCCCCGGGACTCCTATGGCTACACCTTC. This sequence encodes CASSQPRDSYGYTF.

This clonotype was seen at least ten times. The genes are TRBV18 and TRBJ2-3, with 9 bases fitting TRBD1. Trimming took 4 bases from V and 1 from J; bases not matched to a gene: 6. The CDR3 sequence is 16 residues long. The germline gives CDR1 KGHSH, CDR2 LQKENI. The CDR3 DNA reads TGTGCCAGCTCACGACTCAGGGACAGGGGCACAGATACGCAGTATTTT. The encoded protein is CASSRLRDRGTDTQYF.

About this clonotype: This may stem from a read error, because a much larger clone lies one nucleotide away. DNA of the CDR3: TGTGTCAGCAGTGAACTGAGGGGGTTTGGTGAAAAACTGTTTTTT. Protein sequence: CVSSELRGFGEKLFF. The rearrangement joins TRBV2 to TRBJ1-4; D might be TRBD1 (6 bases). The CDR3 spans 15 residues. Germline CDR1 reads SNHLY; CDR2 reads FYNNEI.

This sequence joins TRBV20-1 and TRBJ1-2; TRBD1 might be the D (5 bases). Trimming removed 1 base from V and 4 bases from J, with 10 bases in between. From germline, CDR1 is DFQATT and CDR2 SNEGSKA (reference sequence). The CDR3 sequence is 13 residues long. The CDR3 region has the DNA TGCAGTGCTAGAGGTCAGGGTTTCTATGGCTACACCTTC. This translates into CSARGQGFYGYTF.

This chain connects TRBV6-2 or TRBV6-3 to TRBJ2-2, with 11 bases that match TRBD1. The CDR3 runs to 18 residues. V shed 4 bases, J shed 4 bases, and the junction held 11 bases outside the gene matches. Germline CDR1 and CDR2: MNHEY and SVGEGT. The CDR3 sequence: CASSWGQGVAFFTGELFF. The CDR3 DNA reads as TGTGCCAGCAGTTGGGGACAGGGGGTAGCGTTCTTCACCGGGGAGCTGTTTTTT.